The T cell receptor beta chain described here comes from a study of blood T cell repertoires in COVID-19. Background on the study: Sites in the United States, Italy and Spain provided acute and convalescent COVID-19 samples.

Original processing notes: Amplified reference gene primers provided the basis for estimating nucleated cell counts. Profiled with immunoSEQ multiplex PCR; TCRdb holds only in-frame clones, not every one. The V and J calls and clone size were taken over from that table, and D and trimming were inferred from the DNA. This repertoire shows tens of thousands of clones, around 85% found once; its top ten account for under 3%. J gave up 5 bases and V 0 bases, and 6 bases lay outside the gene matches. CDR3 size: 16 residues. Germline-derived CDR1 and CDR2 are SGHRS and YFSETQ. J is TRBJ2-1 and V is TRBV5-1; 9 bases align to TRBD2. The sequenced sample consisted of peripheral blood. The sequence derives from a man between 50 and 59 years old with acute or convalescent COVID-19. CDR3 sequence reads: CASSLGAGLAHNEQFF. DNA of the CDR3: TGCGCCAGCAGCTTGGGGGCGGGACTAGCCCACAATGAGCAGTTCTTC.